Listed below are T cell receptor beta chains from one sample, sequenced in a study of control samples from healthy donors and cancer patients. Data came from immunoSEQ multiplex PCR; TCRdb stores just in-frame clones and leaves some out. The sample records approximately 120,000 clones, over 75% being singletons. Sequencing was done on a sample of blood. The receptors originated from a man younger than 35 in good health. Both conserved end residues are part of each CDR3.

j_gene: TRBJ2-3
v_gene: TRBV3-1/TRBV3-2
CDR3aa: CASSLQRTTQYF

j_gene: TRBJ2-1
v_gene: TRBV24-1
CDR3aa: CATGYDPYNEQFF

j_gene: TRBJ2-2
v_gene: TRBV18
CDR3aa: CASSPDLNTGELFF

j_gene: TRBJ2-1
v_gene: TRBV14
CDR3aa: CASSQDLANEQFF

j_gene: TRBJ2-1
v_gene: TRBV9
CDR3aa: CASSAGTIHKYDEQFF

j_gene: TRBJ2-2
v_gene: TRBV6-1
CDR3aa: CASSEIGTGVTGELFF

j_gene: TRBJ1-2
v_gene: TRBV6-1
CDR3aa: CASSEGGSHGYTF

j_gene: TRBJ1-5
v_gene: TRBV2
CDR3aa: CASSEALNRGQQPQHF

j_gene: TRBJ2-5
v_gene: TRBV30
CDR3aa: CAWGTSGRGPETQYF

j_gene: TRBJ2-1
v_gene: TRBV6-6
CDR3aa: CASSYTPIYNEQFF

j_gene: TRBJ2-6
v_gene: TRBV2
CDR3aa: CASTRAGANVLTF

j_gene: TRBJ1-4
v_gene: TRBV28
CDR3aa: CASSPRQGGGEKLFF

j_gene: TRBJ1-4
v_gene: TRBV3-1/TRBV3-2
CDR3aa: CAACPAGGEKLFF

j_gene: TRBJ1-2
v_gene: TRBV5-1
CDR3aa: CASSGREYNYGYTF

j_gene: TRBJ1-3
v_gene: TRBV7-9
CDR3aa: CASSLVPPSSGNTIYF

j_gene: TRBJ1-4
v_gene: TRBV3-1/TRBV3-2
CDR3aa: CASSQVAAPREKLFF

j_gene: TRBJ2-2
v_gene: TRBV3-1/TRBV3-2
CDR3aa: CASSTVAGYTGELFF

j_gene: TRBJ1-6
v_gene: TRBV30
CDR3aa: CAWNLGTVANNSPLHF

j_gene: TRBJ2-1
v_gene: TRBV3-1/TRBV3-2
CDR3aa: CASRDPNGLNEQFF

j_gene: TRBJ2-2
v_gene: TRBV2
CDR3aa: CASQERDRGTGELFF